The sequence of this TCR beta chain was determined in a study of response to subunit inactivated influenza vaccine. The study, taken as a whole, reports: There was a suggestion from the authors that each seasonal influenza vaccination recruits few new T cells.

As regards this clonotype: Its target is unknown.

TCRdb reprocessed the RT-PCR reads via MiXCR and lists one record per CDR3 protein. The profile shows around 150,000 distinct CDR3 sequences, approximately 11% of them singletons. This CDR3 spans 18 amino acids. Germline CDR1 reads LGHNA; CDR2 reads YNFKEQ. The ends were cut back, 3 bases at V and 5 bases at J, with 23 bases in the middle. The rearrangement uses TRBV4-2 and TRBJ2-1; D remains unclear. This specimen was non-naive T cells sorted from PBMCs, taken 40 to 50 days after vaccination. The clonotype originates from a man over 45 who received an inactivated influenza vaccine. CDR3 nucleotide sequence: TGTGCCAGCAGCCACTCCCTCCTGAGTTTTGGAGCCGACAATGAGCAGTTCTTC. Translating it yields CASSHSLLSFGADNEQFF.